This record concerns one T cell receptor (beta chain) sequence. Sequencing used immunoSEQ multiplex PCR; TCRdb keeps in-frame clones, though not all of them. Of about 70,000 clones in the sample, more than 90% were seen once. This record belongs to a study of T cell changes during pregnancy in multiple sclerosis. V gave up 6 bases and J gave up 4 bases; unmatched junction bases: 1. Germline lookup yields CDR1 MNHNS and CDR2 SASEGT. The CDR3 consists of 12 residues. This sequence was found in a female donor in good health, enrolled as a control in a pregnancy study. The chain recombines TRBV6-1 with TRBJ2-3, with 7 positions matching TRBD2. The sequenced sample was peripheral blood, obtained in the second trimester of pregnancy. The CDR3 sequence: CASRTSSDTQYF. CDR3 nucleotide sequence: TGTGCCAGCAGGACTAGCTCAGATACGCAGTATTTT.